This T cell receptor (beta chain) comes out of a study of beta chain features in type 1 diabetes. Overall study: The samples had around 98 million sorted cells examined in all. The study's findings and limits: Moderate but significant shortening of TCRB CDR3s was recorded in all four CD4+ subsets from Type 1 diabetes patients.

The germline V gene has CDR1 SNHLY and CDR2 FYNNEI. V lost 6 bases and J 3 bases, leaving 9 bases between the germline ends. The CDR3 extends over 12 amino acids. The investigators reverse transcribed all of the isolated RNA, so they sequenced expressed TCRB transcripts. Method: immunoSEQ multiplex PCR; TCRdb's copy keeps in-frame clones and lacks some. The data contain a few hundred thousand clones, approximately 16% of them singletons. This clone was observed a handful of times. The antigen remains unidentified. Sorted CD4+ subsets: naive, central memory, regulatory, stem cell-like memory (CD45RO/CCR7/CD25/CD127/CD95/CD27 panel).

The chain carries TRBV2 and TRBJ2-7; D not resolved. The receptor's source is a man between 18 and 35 years old with type 1 diabetes. Sequencing was performed on naive CD4+ T cells from blood. CDR3 coding DNA: TGTGCCAGCAGCCCCAGTCTCTACGAGCAGTACTTC. Amino acid sequence: CASSPSLYEQYF. The variable domain in full, completed from reference TRBV2 and TRBJ2-7, reads EPEVTQTPSHQVTQMGQEVILRCVPISNHLYFYWYRQILGQKVEFLVSFYNNEISEKSEIFDDQFSVERPDGSNFTLKIRSTKLEDSAMYFCASSPSLYEQYFGPGTRLTVT.